The T cell receptor beta chain under discussion was sequenced for a study of chemoradiotherapy in HPV16-positive cancers. The study's findings and limits: In HPV16-positive patients, HPV-responsive T-cell expansion tracked better recurrence-free survival. Non-HPV-specific T cells did not expand in tumors during treatment, whereas candidate HPV-specific clones and E7-related motifs did.

The junction had 2 bases not matched to a gene; V was cut back by 6 bases and J by 2 bases. The CDR3 totals 13 residues. Germline V lookup: CDR1 GTSNPN, CDR2 SVGIG (reference sequence). The assay was immunoSEQ multiplex PCR, and TCRdb's table has in-frame clones only and misses some. Of tens of thousands of clones listed, around 90% were seen once; the top ten hold roughly 20%. Of note for this clone: Its target is unknown.

This chain uses TRBV30 with TRBJ1-3; 9 nucleotides line up with TRBD1. The specimen comprised blood, sampled from a patient who underwent chemoradiotherapy. The TCR sequence derives from a human donor with HPV-associated anogenital cancer. The DNA of the CDR3 is TGTGCCTGCCGACAGGGGGCTGGAAACACCATATATTTT. Amino acids: CACRQGAGNTIYF.